One and the same sample provided the 18 T cell receptor beta chains below, sequenced in a study of control samples from healthy donors and cancer patients. Produced via immunoSEQ multiplex PCR; TCRdb's table is partial and in-frame only. The sample lists some 89,000 clones, about 84% occurring once. Material: blood. Every receptor here comes from a woman between 35 and 50 years old in good health.

This chain uses TRBV6-5 with TRBJ1-1; perhaps TRBD1 as D (5 bases). The CDR3 is made up of 12 amino acids. Germline V gene data show CDR1 as MNHEY and CDR2 as SVGAGI. V was shortened by 8 bases and J by 6 bases, with 13 bases between the two germline ends. CDR3 bases: TGTGCCAGCCCCAATCAGGGTTCTGAAGCTTTCTTT. Encoded protein: CASPNQGSEAFF.

The gene calls are TRBV12-5 and TRBJ2-3; 8 positions agree with TRBD2. The CDR3 runs 16 residues. The J segment lost 2 bases and the V segment lost 5 bases, leaving 9 bases of the junction unmatched. Looked up from germline, CDR1 is LGHNT and CDR2 is FRNRAP. The CDR3 loop is CASGVGLAGATDTQYF. CDR3 nucleotides: TGTGCTAGTGGTGTTGGACTAGCCGGGGCCACAGATACGCAGTATTTT.

This chain joins TRBV5-6 and TRBJ1-2, with no clear D. Looked up from germline, CDR1 is SGHDT and CDR2 is YYEEEE. The CDR3 spans 13 residues. V lost 2 bases and J 8 bases, leaving 13 bases between the germline ends. The CDR3 DNA reads as TGTGCCAGCAGCTTAACAGTCCTGGGGGGCTACACCTTC. As protein: CASSLTVLGGYTF.

This chain joins TRBV6-2 or TRBV6-3 and TRBJ2-7; D not resolved. Germline V lookup: CDR1 MNHEY, CDR2 SVGEGT. Trimming stripped 4 bases from V and 7 bases from J, with 11 bases between. This CDR3 has 12 amino acids. The CDR3 loop is CASSSFLGEQYF. DNA of the CDR3: TGTGCCAGCAGTTCCTTTTTGGGAGAGCAGTACTTC.

The gene calls are TRBV7-2 and TRBJ1-1; unclear D gene. This CDR3 has 14 residues. CDR1 and CDR2 (germline): SGHTA, FQGNSA. V was shortened by 5 bases and J by 4 bases, with 14 bases between the two germline ends. CDR3 nucleotide sequence: TGTGCCAGCAGCCAAAGGGTGATGAGCACTGAAGCTTTCTTT. This gives the protein CASSQRVMSTEAFF.

This clone was detected once. This rearrangement joins TRBV6-5 to TRBJ1-4, with D possibly matching TRBD1 (5 bases). CDR3 length equals 13 residues. Trimming pared 6 bases from V and 12 bases from J, leaving 17 bases between. CDR1 and CDR2 (germline): MNHEY, SVGAGI. Here the CDR3 reads CASSLGPYGELFF. The CDR3, as DNA: TGTGCCAGCAGCCTGGGGCCCTACGGAGAACTGTTTTTT.

The genes are TRBV24-1 and TRBJ2-5; D might be TRBD1 (6 bases). V was clipped by 1 base and J by 5 bases, with 19 bases between them. This CDR3 comprises 17 residues. Per germline, CDR1 KGHDR and CDR2 SFDVKD. The CDR3 reads CATSDFGSRGRSETQYF. The CDR3 DNA follows: TGTGCCACCAGTGATTTTGGGAGCAGGGGCCGATCGGAGACCCAGTACTTC.

This clone occurred a few times. The rearrangement joins TRBV2 to TRBJ1-5, with unresolved D. Germline CDR1 is SNHLY and CDR2 is FYNNEI. The CDR3 totals 12 residues. The V and J ends lost 7 bases and 4 bases respectively, with 8 bases between them. In DNA, the CDR3 is TGTGCCAGCACCTGGGGTAATCAGCCCCAGCATTTT. Its translation: CASTWGNQPQHF.

This clone came up once. The chain uses TRBV10-3 and TRBJ2-3, with D perhaps matching TRBD1 (6 bases). The CDR3 totals 14 residues. Germline CDR1 is ENHRY and CDR2 is SYGVKD. V was clipped by 10 bases and J by 0 bases, with 14 bases between them. The chain's CDR3 is CATQGTDSTDTQYF. The CDR3 DNA reads as TGTGCCACGCAGGGGACGGACAGCACAGATACGCAGTATTTT.

This sequence joins TRBV6-1 and TRBJ2-1; D is perhaps TRBD1 or TRBD2 (5 bases each). This CDR3 is 16 amino acids long. Trimming took 1 base from V and 4 from J, leaving 14 bases between them. The germline CDR1 and CDR2 sequences are MNHNS and SASEGT. CDR3 loop: CASSEVGVPEYNEQFF. In nucleotides, the CDR3 is TGTGCCAGCAGTGAAGTGGGGGTCCCCGAGTACAATGAGCAGTTCTTC.

The genes are TRBV10-3 and TRBJ2-2; D is uncertain. The CDR3 loop spans 15 amino acids. CDR1 is ENHRY and CDR2 is SYGVKD in the germline V gene. V gave up 4 bases and J gave up 0 bases, with 9 bases separating them. CDR3 coding DNA: TGTGCCATCAGTGGGTATGATGCGAACACCGGGGAGCTGTTTTTT. It specifies CAISGYDANTGELFF.

This clone was detected once. The chain carries TRBV29-1 and TRBJ1-2, with TRBD1 as a possible D gene (6 bases). Deletions cut 6 bases from V and 6 bases from J, with 14 bases between. The germline gives CDR1 SQVTM, CDR2 ANQGSEA. The CDR3 spans 12 residues. The CDR3 DNA reads TGCAGCGTACCCAGGGGCGGTCATGGCTACACCTTC. It specifies CSVPRGGHGYTF.

V and J are TRBV19 and TRBJ1-2; TRBD1 matches at 8 bases. Trimming removed 6 bases from V and 6 bases from J; junction bases left unmatched: 15. The CDR3 has 16 amino acids. Germline-derived CDR1 and CDR2 are LNHDA and SQIVND (reference sequence). This chain's CDR3 is CASSVKGQVGVHGYTF. In DNA form, the CDR3 reads TGTGCCAGTAGCGTAAAGGGACAGGTCGGTGTGCATGGCTACACCTTC.

This chain joins TRBV4-1 and TRBJ2-2, with D tentatively TRBD2 (5 bases). V lost 1 base to trimming and J lost 7 bases, with 16 bases between them. There are 16 residues in the CDR3. In germline, CDR1 is MGHRA, CDR2 YSYEKL. The CDR3 DNA is TGCGCCAGCAGCCAAGGGACTGGACTCCGCGACGGGGAGCTGTTTTTT. Translating gives CASSQGTGLRDGELFF.

This chain joins TRBV5-5 and TRBJ1-2; D is perhaps TRBD1 (6 bases). Trimming cost V 1 base and J 7 bases, with 17 bases left between them. Germline assignment: CDR1 SGHKS and CDR2 YYEKEE (reference sequence). CDR3 length: 15 residues. CDR3 sequence: CASSLSQGPRGGYTF. The DNA for the CDR3 is TGTGCCAGCAGCTTGTCGCAGGGGCCAAGGGGTGGCTACACCTTC.

V gene TRBV3-1 (or the pseudogene TRBV3-2) combines with J gene TRBJ1-6; possible D gene TRBD1, 5 bases. The CDR3 spans 16 residues. V lost 6 bases and J lost 0, with 12 bases in between. CDR1 and CDR2 (germline): LGHDT, YNNKEL (reference sequence). Here the CDR3 reads CASRVDSDSYNSPLHF. CDR3 nucleotide sequence: TGTGCCAGCAGAGTAGACAGTGACTCCTATAATTCACCCCTCCACTTT.

The chain employs TRBV30 and TRBJ2-5; TRBD1 agrees at 7 bases. Looked up from germline, CDR1 is GTSNPN and CDR2 is SVGIG (reference sequence). There are 14 residues in the CDR3. V was pared by 5 bases and J by 5 bases, with 11 bases of the junction left unmatched. The CDR3 protein is CAWGAGTAQETQYF. DNA of the CDR3: TGTGCCTGGGGAGCCGGGACAGCTCAGGAGACCCAGTACTTC.

Only a few counts were recorded for this clone. Different DNA sequences within this sample yield the same CDR3. The genes are TRBV14 and TRBJ1-3; D remains ambiguous. The germline CDR1 and CDR2 sequences are SGHDN and FVKESK. Trimming removed 4 bases from V and 1 base from J, with 5 bases in between. The CDR3 has 13 residues. This CDR3 is CASSLGSGNTIYF. CDR3 coding DNA: TGTGCCAGCAGCCTGGGGTCTGGAAACACCATATATTTT.